This T cell receptor beta chain was found in a study of blood T cells in healthy people across ages. Study background: Capturing about one barcoded beta molecule per two T cells was achieved by template switching.

At least 6.5 million PBMCs were isolated per sample. For the second PCR, which ran for 7 to 11 cycles, a sample-barcoded 5' primer and a J-beta primer mix were used. A template-switch adaptor that had 12 random nucleotides put a tag on each cDNA molecule. CDR3-containing paired-end reads numbered at least 2.5 million in each sample. TCRdb ran MiXCR on the 5' RACE reads and lists one entry per CDR3 protein. The profile shows about 650,000 distinct CDR3 sequences, approximately 52% of them singletons. In regard to this clonotype: The junction departs from germline at one end; a sequencing error may be responsible.

CDR1 is LGHDT, CDR2 YNNKEL, per germline (reference sequence). This CDR3 has 16 amino acids. This chain uses TRBV3-1 with TRBJ2-2; a weak D match, TRBD2 (5 bases). This clonotype originated in a woman aged 80 or over in good health. The specimen was blood. The CDR3 here is CASSQRGIVNTGELFF. The CDR3 DNA follows: TGTGCCAGCAGCCAGAGAGGAATAGTAAACACCGGGGAGTTGTTTTTT.